The 6 T cell receptor beta chains below all came from one sample that was sequenced in a study of blood T cell repertoires in COVID-19. Some clones are missing from TCRdb's copy, which holds only in-frame ones; the method was immunoSEQ multiplex PCR. The sample holds some 78,000 clones, about 90% seen once. The sample consisted of peripheral blood. The receptors were gathered from an elderly woman with active or convalescent COVID-19.

This clone was found once. This chain uses TRBV19 with TRBJ2-7, with 7 bases lining up with TRBD2. CDR1 is LNHDA and CDR2 is SQIVND in the germline V gene (reference sequence). The J segment lost 4 bases and the V segment lost 3 bases, leaving 9 bases of the junction unmatched. The CDR3 has 15 amino acids. DNA for the CDR3: TGTGCCAGTAGTATTGGGTCGCTAGCGGCGTACGAGCAGTACTTC. The encoded protein is CASSIGSLAAYEQYF.

The chain links TRBV5-1 to TRBJ1-5; 8 bases fit TRBD1. The CDR3 runs to 15 residues. The V gene end was trimmed by 1 base and the J gene end by 6 bases; junction bases not matched to a gene: 6. Per the germline V gene, CDR1 is SGHRS and CDR2 is YFSETQ. The chain's CDR3 is CASSLSGQGPQPQHF. CDR3 DNA: TGCGCCAGCAGCTTGTCTGGACAGGGCCCTCAGCCCCAGCATTTT. Using reference TRBV5-1 and TRBJ1-5 for the parts outside the CDR3, the full variable domain is KAGVTQTPRYLIKTRGQQVTLSCSPISGHRSVSWYQQTPGQGLQFLFEYFSETQRNKGNFPGRFSGRQFSNSRSEMNVSTLELGDSALYLCASSLSGQGPQPQHFGDGTRLSIL.

This sequence joins TRBV3-1 (or the pseudogene TRBV3-2) and TRBJ2-3; 7 bases line up with TRBD2. CDR3 length equals 15 residues. CDR1 and CDR2 (germline): LGHDT, YNNKEL (reference sequence). Trimming at V came to 6 bases and at J to 4 bases, leaving 10 bases not matched to a gene. The CDR3: CASSPAWGGADTQYF. CDR3 bases: TGTGCCAGCAGTCCAGCATGGGGAGGGGCAGATACGCAGTATTTT.

This clone was picked up one time. The genes are TRBV4-2 and TRBJ1-1; possible D gene TRBD1, 5 bases. CDR1 is LGHNA, CDR2 YNFKEQ, per germline. This CDR3 region has 15 residues. Trimming removed 3 bases from V and 0 bases from J, with 11 bases in between. The CDR3 here is CASSQGEGLNTEAFF. In DNA form, the CDR3 reads TGTGCCAGCAGCCAGGGGGAGGGCTTGAACACTGAAGCTTTCTTT.

The chain carries TRBV4-2 and TRBJ1-1; D perhaps matches TRBD1 (5 bases). The CDR3 consists of 15 residues. Germline assignment: CDR1 LGHNA and CDR2 YNFKEQ. The V and J ends lost 5 bases and 6 bases respectively, with 19 bases between them. The CDR3 sequence: CASSSLGGFGAEAFF. The CDR3 bases are TGTGCCAGCAGCTCGCTTGGGGGGTTTGGCGCTGAAGCTTTCTTT.

The V call is TRBV27, the J call TRBJ1-3; D remains ambiguous. The germline CDR1 and CDR2 sequences are MNHEY and SMNVEV (reference sequence). With 5 bases removed from V and 0 bases from J, the gap between germline ends came to 8 bases. The CDR3 runs 14 residues. CDR3 residues: CASSDISSGNTIYF. The CDR3 nucleotides are TGTGCCAGCAGTGACATAAGCTCTGGAAACACCATATATTTT.